This section outlines one T cell receptor beta chain sequence together with its context. These data come from a study of shared clonotypes between healthy human individuals. The assay used deep level. Assay used: immunoSEQ multiplex PCR; TCRdb lists only in-frame clones, some missing. The table shows 400,000 to 600,000 clones, with roughly 80% occurring only once. The CDR3 loop spans 13 amino acids. Germline CDR1 reads LNHDA; CDR2 reads SQIVND (reference sequence). The germline V and J ends were trimmed by 6 bases and 0 bases, with 8 bases remaining between them. The origin of this receptor is a woman between 40 and 55 years old in good health. Some clones in this sample may be carry-over from other donors' samples. Sample: PBMCs. The rearrangement uses TRBV19 and TRBJ2-5; no reliable D call. The DNA for the CDR3 is TGTGCCAGTAGGGGTCCGTACCAAGAGACCCAGTACTTC. This encodes CASRGPYQETQYF. Together with reference TRBV19 and TRBJ2-5, the CDR3 gives the full variable domain: DGGITQSPKYLFRKEGQNVTLSCEQNLNHDAMYWYRQDPGQGLRLIYYSQIVNDFQKGDIAEGYSVSREKKESFPLTVTSAQKNPTAFYLCASRGPYQETQYFGPGTRLLVL.